The 4 T cell receptor beta chains below were found in one sample sequenced in a study of human T cells and chemical hapten exposure. Indicated time point: patch test 2, 6 weeks after DPC sensitization. As for treatment: therapeutic diphenylcyclopropenone sensitization with weekly scalp DPC. One entry per CDR3 protein, called by TCRdb with MiXCR from the RACE reads. This table holds some 350,000 distinct CDR3 sequences, nearly 6.5% found once. The input for sequencing was whole blood, taken in connection with sensitization to the hapten diphenylcyclopropenone (DPC). The receptors come from a young woman with alopecia areata. Some clones in this sample may be carry-over from other donors' samples.

The chain employs TRBV4-2 and TRBJ2-1; 7 bases are a match to TRBD2. V gave up 4 bases and J gave up 5 bases; unmatched junction bases: 2. This CDR3 is built from 13 residues. CDR1 and CDR2 (germline): LGHNA, YNFKEQ. Here the CDR3 DNA reads TGTGCCAGCAGCCCTAGCGGCAACAATGAGCAGTTCTTC. Protein product: CASSPSGNNEQFF.

This clonotype was picked up many times. This chain uses TRBV12-5 with TRBJ1-2; maybe TRBD1 (5 bases). CDR1 and CDR2 from the germline V gene are LGHNT and FRNRAP. The CDR3 length is 12 residues. DNA of the CDR3: TGTGCCCACGGGCAGGGCGACTATGGCTACACCTTC. It specifies CAHGQGDYGYTF.

The table lists this clonotype with many counts. The chain has TRBV7-2 and TRBJ1-4, with TRBD1 as a possible D gene (5 bases). The CDR3 runs 14 residues. Germline CDR1 reads SGHTA; CDR2 reads FQGNSA. With 5 bases removed from V and 7 bases from J, the gap between germline ends came to 14 bases. CDR3 sequence (DNA): TGTGCCAGCAGCCTCCCTGGGGGGAGTGAAAAACTGTTTTTT. Translated: CASSLPGGSEKLFF.

This clonotype showed up just a few times. The chain recombines TRBV12-3 or TRBV12-4 with TRBJ2-7; TRBD1 agrees at 10 bases. The CDR3 is made up of 14 amino acids. The trim removed 6 bases at V and 7 bases at J, leaving 9 bases unmatched. CDR3 nucleotide sequence: TGTGCCAGCAGCCGACAGGGGGCCGTGGGGGAGCAGTACTTC. Protein: CASSRQGAVGEQYF.